This TCR beta chain is from a study of T cells in Graves' hyperthyroidism and ophthalmopathy. Overall study results and limits: Most expanded thyroid clonotypes above 0.001 recurred in blood.

Amplified regions were TCR beta CDR3 sequences from RNA transcripts. The HTBI primer set served for first-round RT-PCR of the TCR CDR3. TCRdb re-derived calls from the multiplex PCR reads in MiXCR, one entry per CDR3 protein. The data contain approximately 620,000 distinct CDR3 sequences, about a sixth of them singletons. This CDR3 contains 14 residues. Germline loops: CDR1 LGHDT, CDR2 YNNKEL (reference sequence). Trimming took off 2 bases at V and 7 bases at J, with 9 bases between the two ends. This clonotype has at least ten counts. What it recognizes is unknown. The rearrangement uses TRBV3-1 and TRBJ1-6; D might be TRBD1 (5 bases). This TCR was sampled from a woman in her thirties or forties with Graves' ophthalmopathy. The sequenced material came from blood. The CDR3 here is CASSQSDSNSPLHF. Written as DNA, the CDR3 is TGTGCCAGCAGCCAATCTGACAGCAATTCACCCCTCCACTTT.